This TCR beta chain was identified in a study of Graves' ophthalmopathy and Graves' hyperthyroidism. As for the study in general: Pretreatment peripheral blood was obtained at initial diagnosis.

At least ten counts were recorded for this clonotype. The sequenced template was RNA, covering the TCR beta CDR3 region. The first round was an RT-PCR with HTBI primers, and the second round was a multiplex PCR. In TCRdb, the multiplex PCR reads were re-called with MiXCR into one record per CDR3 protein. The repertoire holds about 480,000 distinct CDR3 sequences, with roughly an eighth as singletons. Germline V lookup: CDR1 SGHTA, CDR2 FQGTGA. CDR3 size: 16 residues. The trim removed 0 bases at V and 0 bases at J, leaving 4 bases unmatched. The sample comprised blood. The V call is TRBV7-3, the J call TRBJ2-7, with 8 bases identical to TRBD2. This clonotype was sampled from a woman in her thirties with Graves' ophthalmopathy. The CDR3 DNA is TGTGCCAGCAGCTTAACGGTTAGCGGGATCTCCTACGAGCAGTACTTC. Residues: CASSLTVSGISYEQYF.